These T cell receptor beta chains were read from a single sample in a study of vaccination and CD4 T cells after COVID-19. TCRdb reanalysed the PCR reads using MiXCR and keeps one entry per CDR3 protein. The sample shows thousands of distinct CDR3 sequences, about 60% of them seen only once. These receptors are not linked to any known antigen. Material: CD4+ T cells from blood, cultured in vitro. These TCRs come from a human donor who had recovered from COVID-19. CDR3s include the opening cysteine and the closing phenylalanine or tryptophan. D genes are given only for firm matches. Some rows mark clone size as missing; the rest say once, few, many or name a class of expanded clone.

large	TRBJ1-2	TRBD1	TRBV24-1	CATSDPGQGDGYTF	TGTGCCACCAGTGACCCGGGACAGGGGGATGGCTACACCTTC
few	TRBJ1-2	.	TRBV6-1	CASSSGTYANYGYTF	TGTGCCAGCAGCTCCGGGACTTACGCTAACTATGGCTACACCTTC
few	TRBJ2-2	.	TRBV24-1	CATSGGVRQGWATGELFF	TGTGCCACCAGTGGCGGGGTACGACAGGGATGGGCCACCGGGGAGCTGTTTTTT
few	TRBJ1-1	.	TRBV30	CAWSKSGTEAFF	TGTGCCTGGAGTAAATCGGGCACTGAAGCTTTCTTT
.	TRBJ2-3	TRBD2	TRBV6-2/TRBV6-3	CASRLAGGTDTQYF	TGTGCCAGCCGACTAGCGGGAGGCACAGATACGCAGTATTTT
.	TRBJ1-2	TRBD1	TRBV7-2	CASSLAGQYGYTF	TGTGCCAGCAGCTTAGCGGGACAGTATGGCTACACCTTC
.	TRBJ2-7	TRBD1	TRBV5-5	CASSLAGTGSYEQYF	TGTGCCAGCAGCTTGGCAGGGACAGGCTCCTACGAGCAGTACTTC
.	TRBJ2-6	.	TRBV5-4	CASSLEVSGANVLTF	TGTGCCAGCAGCTTGGAGGTCTCTGGGGCCAACGTCCTGACTTTC
.	TRBJ2-7	.	TRBV30	CAWIQSSYEQYF	TGTGCCTGGATCCAGAGCTCCTACGAGCAGTACTTC
few	TRBJ1-2	TRBD1	TRBV6-1	CASIGGLGRDTYGYTF	TGTGCCAGCATAGGGGGCCTCGGGAGGGATACCTATGGCTACACCTTC
.	TRBJ2-6	.	TRBV6-1	CASRPRTRSGANVLTF	TGTGCCAGCAGACCCAGGACCCGCTCTGGGGCCAACGTCCTGACTTTC
.	TRBJ1-5	.	TRBV5-8	CASSLVRNQPQHF	TGTGCCAGCAGCTTGGTAAGGAATCAGCCCCAGCATTTT
few	TRBJ1-2	.	TRBV7-8	CASSLLNPGTNYGYTF	TGTGCCAGCAGCTTACTCAACCCGGGAACTAACTATGGCTACACCTTC
.	TRBJ2-2	.	TRBV20-1	CSARDRRSGELFF	TGCAGTGCTAGAGATCGGCGCTCCGGGGAGCTGTTTTTT
few	TRBJ1-2	.	TRBV7-2	CASSFGQKGYGYTF	TGTGCCAGCAGCTTCGGACAAAAAGGGTATGGCTACACCTTC
.	TRBJ1-2	.	TRBV20-1	CSARDLTGYSGYTF	TGCAGTGCTAGAGACCTTACAGGGTATAGTGGCTACACCTTC